Shown below are 22 T cell receptor beta chains from a single sample sequenced in a study of T-cell memory formation after mild COVID-19. Via MiXCR, TCRdb re-called the 5' RACE reads, giving one row per CDR3 protein. The data hold roughly 320,000 distinct CDR3 sequences, with over 25% observed a single time. The specimen sequenced was PBMCs or a T cell subset sorted from them (not recorded which). The receptors derive from an adult woman who had mild COVID-19 (a few samples of this study predate the infection). Cell type and time point are not known.

This clonotype was seen only a few times. DNA of the CDR3: TGTGCCAGCAGCTTGAAACCGGCGAGCTCTGGGGCCAACGTCCTGACTTTC. This sequence encodes CASSLKPASSGANVLTF. The chain recombines TRBV5-6 with TRBJ2-6; D uncertain. Trimming pared 1 base from V and 0 bases from J, leaving 11 bases between. Germline V gene lookup returns CDR1 SGHDT and CDR2 YYEEEE. The CDR3 is 17 amino acids. The full variable domain, completed using reference TRBV5-6 and TRBJ2-6, is DAGVTQSPTHLIKTRGQQVTLRCSPKSGHDTVSWYQQALGQGPQFIFQYYEEEERQRGNFPDRFSGHQFPNYSSELNVNALLLGDSALYLCASSLKPASSGANVLTFGAGSRLTVL.

V gene TRBV7-9 combines with J gene TRBJ1-2; tentative D call: TRBD1 (5 bases). Germline loops: CDR1 SEHNR, CDR2 FQNEAQ (reference sequence). Trimming removed 3 bases at V and 3 bases at J, with 17 bases between. The CDR3 is 16 residues long. CDR3 nucleotide sequence: TGTGCCAGCAGCTTCCCCAGCGGGGGGGATGACTATGGCTACACCTTC. Translation gives CASSFPSGGDDYGYTF.

This clonotype was seen just once. This rearrangement joins TRBV5-1 to TRBJ2-3; TRBD1 matches 10 bases. Germline CDR1 reads SGHRS; CDR2 reads YFSETQ. The V segment lost 0 bases and the J segment 3 bases; nucleotides outside the gene matches: 1. This CDR3 is 15 amino acids long. The CDR3 DNA is TGCGCCAGCAGCTTGGGGGGACAGGGGACAGATACGCAGTATTTT. Translating gives CASSLGGQGTDTQYF.

The chain recombines TRBV7-9 with TRBJ2-7; D possibly matches TRBD1 or TRBD2 (5 bases each). Germline V CDR1 and CDR2: SEHNR, FQNEAQ (reference sequence). CDR3 size: 14 residues. V lost 5 bases and J lost 1, with 12 bases in between. CDR3 bases: TGTGCCAGCAGCCCCAGGGACGGGTCCTACGAGCAGTACTTC. Translation gives CASSPRDGSYEQYF.

The V gene is TRBV6-5, the J gene TRBJ2-2; 7 bases map to TRBD1. This CDR3 has 12 residues. J gave up 6 bases and V 6 bases, and 1 base lay outside the gene matches. The germline V gene encodes CDR1 MNHEY and CDR2 SVGAGI. CDR3 coding DNA: TGTGCCAGCAGAACAGGGGCCGGGGAGCTGTTTTTT. It yields the protein CASRTGAGELFF.

The table lists this clonotype with a few counts. This chain uses TRBV4-2 with TRBJ2-2; TRBD2 matches 9 bases. The CDR3 totals 18 residues. Germline V gene sequence: CDR1 LGHNA, CDR2 YNFKEQ. V lost 0 bases, J lost 4 bases, and 9 bases stayed unmatched. DNA for the CDR3: TGTGCCAGCAGCCAAGATCGGCGGGGGGGCGGCGGCACCGGGGAGCTGTTTTTT. Residues: CASSQDRRGGGGTGELFF.

The chain recombines TRBV7-9 with TRBJ2-7, with TRBD1 matching 7 bases. Looked up from germline, CDR1 is SEHNR and CDR2 is FQNEAQ (reference sequence). The CDR3 has 16 residues. V dropped 1 base and J dropped 2; count of bases not matched to a gene: 8. DNA for the CDR3: TGTGCCAGCAGCTTAGACCGGGACAGTCTTCCCTACGAGCAGTACTTC. This codes for CASSLDRDSLPYEQYF.

V usage is TRBV24-1 and J usage is TRBJ2-5; 9 bases map to TRBD1. The CDR3 length is 16 residues. The junction had 11 bases not matched to a gene; V was cut back by 7 bases and J by 3 bases. Germline loops: CDR1 KGHDR, CDR2 SFDVKD. CDR3 nucleotides: TGTGCCACCAGCAACCCAGGGACAGGGAAGGAAGAGACCCAGTACTTC. It encodes CATSNPGTGKEETQYF.

The J gene is TRBJ2-3, the V gene TRBV19; 8 nucleotides match TRBD2. Trimming at V came to 5 bases and at J to 4 bases, leaving 5 bases not matched to a gene. Germline values: CDR1 LNHDA, CDR2 SQIVND (reference sequence). This CDR3 is 14 amino acids long. This CDR3 is CASSFGLASDTQYF. As DNA, the CDR3 is TGTGCCAGTAGTTTCGGACTAGCATCAGATACGCAGTATTTT.

This clonotype was counted only a few times. V is TRBV4-1 and J is TRBJ2-1, with D perhaps TRBD2 (6 bases). The CDR3 is made up of 16 amino acids. Germline values: CDR1 MGHRA, CDR2 YSYEKL. With 2 bases removed from V and 7 bases from J, the gap between germline ends came to 18 bases. The CDR3 sequence is CASSQQIPDRGNEQFF. The DNA for the CDR3 is TGCGCCAGCAGCCAACAAATTCCGGATCGGGGGAATGAGCAGTTCTTC.

This chain connects TRBV7-2 to TRBJ2-7; TRBD1 agrees at 8 bases. V lost 6 bases to trimming and J lost 5 bases; unmatched junction nucleotides: 9. The CDR3 spans 14 residues. Looked up from germline, CDR1 is SGHTA and CDR2 is FQGNSA. CDR3 in amino acids: CASRSRDRYHEQYF. The CDR3 DNA reads as TGTGCCAGCAGGTCCCGGGACAGGTACCACGAGCAGTACTTC.

V usage is TRBV7-2 and J usage is TRBJ2-6; D not certain. The V end lost 5 bases, the J end lost 0 bases, and 11 bases lay between the germline ends. Looked up from germline, CDR1 is SGHTA and CDR2 is FQGNSA. The CDR3 spans 16 residues. The CDR3 region has the DNA TGTGCCAGCAGCACGAGACTCGACTCTGGGGCCAACGTCCTGACTTTC. As protein: CASSTRLDSGANVLTF. Filled out from reference TRBV7-2 and TRBJ2-6, the complete variable domain reads GAGVSQSPSNKVTEKGKDVELRCDPISGHTALYWYRQSLGQGLEFLIYFQGNSAPDKSGLPSDRFSAERTGGSVSTLTIQRTQQEDSAVYLCASSTRLDSGANVLTFGAGSRLTVL.

This rearrangement joins TRBV6-5 to TRBJ2-5; 7 bases map to TRBD1. Germline values: CDR1 MNHEY, CDR2 SVGAGI. V was clipped by 6 bases and J by 5 bases; unmatched bases: 12. This CDR3 comprises 15 residues. The CDR3 spells CASSFDRADGETQYF. Written as DNA, the CDR3 is TGTGCCAGCAGCTTTGACAGGGCGGATGGGGAGACCCAGTACTTC.

This clonotype was found a few times. The chain couples TRBV12-3 or TRBV12-4 to TRBJ1-1; 7 bases agree with TRBD1. Unmatched junction bases numbered 7, after V lost 6 bases and J lost 6 bases. The CDR3 sequence is 13 residues long. The CDR3 loop reads CASSRTGEAEAFF. CDR3 in DNA: TGTGCCAGCAGCAGAACAGGGGAGGCTGAAGCTTTCTTT.

CDR3 coding DNA: TGCAGCGGGGTTACGACAGGTCACTACACCTTC. Translation gives CSGVTTGHYTF. The chain has TRBV29-1 and TRBJ1-2; weak D call: TRBD1 (6 bases). From germline, CDR1 is SQVTM and CDR2 ANQGSEA. V was shortened by 7 bases and J by 10 bases, with 16 bases between the two germline ends. CDR3 length: 11 residues.

J is TRBJ1-2 and V is TRBV7-9; 7 bases fit TRBD1. This CDR3 is 16 amino acids long. After removal of 1 base from V and 2 bases from J, the junction contained 7 bases not matched to a gene. The germline V gene encodes CDR1 SEHNR and CDR2 FQNEAQ (reference sequence). CDR3 sequence (DNA): TGTGCCAGCAGCTTAGGACAGGGAGCCATAAACTATGGCTACACCTTC. Translating it yields CASSLGQGAINYGYTF.

This clonotype occurred a few times. The chain employs TRBV7-9 and TRBJ2-3; D remains ambiguous. CDR3 length: 16 amino acids. Trimming removed 2 bases at V and 3 bases at J, with 15 bases between. CDR1 is SEHNR, CDR2 FQNEAQ, per germline (reference sequence). This chain's CDR3 is CASSLSSGEWTDTQYF. In nucleotides, the CDR3 is TGTGCCAGCAGCTTATCCAGTGGGGAATGGACAGATACGCAGTATTTT.

The chain couples TRBV12-3 or TRBV12-4 to TRBJ2-5; no reliable D call. The CDR3 covers 14 residues. With 3 bases removed from V and 0 bases from J, the gap between germline ends came to 8 bases. The CDR3 bases are TGTGCCAGCAGTTTGATAGGTTACCAAGAGACCCAGTACTTC. It yields the protein CASSLIGYQETQYF.

This chain links TRBV6-5 with TRBJ1-1, with D maybe TRBD1 (5 bases). Looked up from germline, CDR1 is MNHEY and CDR2 is SVGAGI. CDR3 length equals 15 residues. V was clipped by 2 bases and J by 8 bases, with 18 bases between them. The CDR3 nucleotides read TGTGCCAGCAGTTACCAGACGGGACGAGTCAGCGAAGCTTTCTTT. This translates into CASSYQTGRVSEAFF.

The chain couples TRBV7-2 to TRBJ2-5; TRBD1 matches 9 bases. V lost 0 bases, J lost 3 bases, and 5 bases stayed unmatched. Germline CDR1 is SGHTA and CDR2 is FQGNSA. There are 16 residues in the CDR3. The DNA of the CDR3 is TGTGCCAGCAGCTTAGCGGTGGGGACAGGGAAAGAGACCCAGTACTTC. Translation: CASSLAVGTGKETQYF.

The chain combines TRBV5-1 with TRBJ2-7, with TRBD2 identical over 12 bases. CDR3 size: 14 residues. Per the germline V gene, CDR1 is SGHRS and CDR2 is YFSETQ. With V trimmed by 1 base and J by 6 bases, 2 bases remained unmatched. CDR3 in DNA: TGCGCCAGCAGCTTGCTGACTAGCGGGGGCGAGCAGTACTTC. Translation gives CASSLLTSGGEQYF.

This sequence joins TRBV20-1 and TRBJ2-1; tentatively, D is TRBD1 or TRBD2 (5 bases each). Trimming took off 6 bases at V and 0 bases at J, with 18 bases between the two ends. CDR1 is DFQATT, CDR2 SNEGSKA, per germline (reference sequence). The CDR3 length is 16 residues. CDR3 region: CSARPGRGSSYNEQFF. The CDR3 coding sequence is TGCAGTGCACGACCGGGACGGGGAAGCTCCTACAATGAGCAGTTCTTC.